Below are 28 T cell receptor beta chains sequenced from a single sample in a study of T cell repertoires in cytomegalovirus infection. TCRdb itself ran the reads through MiXCR, one entry per CDR3 protein. Found here are roughly 280,000 distinct CDR3 sequences, roughly an eighth of them singletons; the top ten hold around 9%. The sample taken for sequencing was PBMCs. Every receptor here comes from a human donor in good health (CMV status not recorded). Some clones in this sample may be carry-over from other donors' samples.

The chain has TRBV18 and TRBJ1-1; D remains unclear. Germline CDR1 KGHSH, CDR2 LQKENI. This CDR3 has 14 amino acids. V was pared by 0 bases and J by 1 base, with 6 bases between. The CDR3 is CASSPPVGNTEAFF. CDR3 DNA: TGTGCCAGCTCACCACCGGTCGGGAACACTGAAGCTTTCTTT. Full variable domain (missing parts from reference TRBV18 and TRBJ1-1): NAGVMQNPRHLVRRRGQEARLRCSPMKGHSHVYWYRQLPEEGLKFMVYLQKENIIDESGMPKERFSAEFPKEGPSILRIQQVVRGDSAAYFCASSPPVGNTEAFFGQGTRLTVV.

This clonotype was seen at least ten times. The chain recombines TRBV7-9 with TRBJ2-7; 10 bases match TRBD2. V lost 5 bases to trimming and J lost 7 bases; unmatched junction nucleotides: 8. The CDR3 is made up of 14 amino acids. The V gene's germline CDR1 is SEHNR and CDR2 FQNEAQ (reference sequence). The CDR3 nucleotides read TGTGCCAGCAGCCCTTCTAGCGGGAGACAAGAGCAGTACTTC. This gives the protein CASSPSSGRQEQYF.

The table lists this clonotype with a few counts. This chain joins TRBV28 and TRBJ1-2; D gene unclear. The length of the CDR3 is 13 residues. The V end was cut by 2 bases, the J end by 9 bases, with 13 bases between. Germline V gene lookup returns CDR1 MDHEN and CDR2 SYDVKM. The CDR3 DNA is TGTGCCAGCAGTTTAACAGTAAAGGATAGCTACACCTTC. Amino acid sequence: CASSLTVKDSYTF.

V and J are TRBV19 and TRBJ2-7; TRBD2 aligns across 10 bases. The CDR3 is 14 residues long. V gave up 6 bases and J gave up 6 bases; unmatched junction bases: 8. The germline V gene has CDR1 LNHDA and CDR2 SQIVND (reference sequence). The DNA of the CDR3 is TGTGCCAGTAGAGGAGGGACTAGCGACCTCGAGCAGTACTTC. Its translation is CASRGGTSDLEQYF. Full variable domain (outside the CDR3, taken from reference TRBV19 and TRBJ2-7): DGGITQSPKYLFRKEGQNVTLSCEQNLNHDAMYWYRQDPGQGLRLIYYSQIVNDFQKGDIAEGYSVSREKKESFPLTVTSAQKNPTAFYLCASRGGTSDLEQYFGPGTRLTVT.

This clonotype has more than one count but fewer than ten. CDR3: CASSQGQGLLSSYNEQFF. The DNA of the CDR3 is TGTGCCAGCAGCCAAGGACAGGGCCTACTGAGCTCCTACAATGAGCAGTTCTTC. V and J are TRBV14 and TRBJ2-1, with 7 bases fitting TRBD1. Germline CDR1 SGHDN, CDR2 FVKESK. J lost 0 bases, V lost 1 base, and 9 bases had no gene match. The CDR3 length is 18 residues.

The chain joins TRBV7-8 to TRBJ2-1, with 11 nucleotides matching TRBD2. CDR1 is SGHVS, CDR2 FQNEAQ, per germline. This CDR3 has 18 residues. With V trimmed by 5 bases and J by 9 bases, 18 bases remained unmatched. The CDR3 here is CASSQWDSGGAGNGEQFF. CDR3 nucleotide sequence: TGTGCCAGCAGCCAGTGGGATAGCGGGGGGGCTGGGAATGGTGAGCAGTTCTTC.

The rearrangement links TRBV29-1 to TRBJ1-4; 8 bases fit TRBD1. The CDR3 has 13 amino acids. Germline V gene data show CDR1 as SQVTM and CDR2 as ANQGSEA. Trimming at V came to 4 bases and at J to 5 bases, leaving 3 bases not matched to a gene. The DNA of the CDR3 is TGCAGCGTTGTTAACAGGGGGAATGAAAAACTGTTTTTT. The encoded protein is CSVVNRGNEKLFF.

The chain uses TRBV25-1 and TRBJ1-2; the match to TRBD1 covers 7 bases. V lost 2 bases to trimming and J lost 2 bases; unmatched junction nucleotides: 2. The CDR3 loop spans 14 amino acids. Germline V CDR1 and CDR2: MGHDK, SYGVNS. The CDR3 sequence: CASSERDSNYGYTF. The CDR3 DNA reads as TGTGCCAGCAGTGAAAGGGACAGCAACTATGGCTACACCTTC.

This clonotype was observed at least ten times. The chain recombines TRBV6-2 or TRBV6-3 with TRBJ2-2; 13 nucleotides agree with TRBD2. The length of the CDR3 is 17 residues. V lost 8 bases to trimming and J lost 0 bases; unmatched junction nucleotides: 6. Germline lookup yields CDR1 MNHEY and CDR2 SVGEGT. CDR3 in DNA: TGTGCCAGCTTGGGACTAGCGGGGACCCCGAACACCGGGGAGCTGTTTTTT. Protein: CASLGLAGTPNTGELFF.

This clonotype was seen a few times. V is TRBV2 and J is TRBJ1-6; 9 positions match TRBD1. This CDR3 has 14 residues. The germline CDR1 and CDR2 sequences are SNHLY and FYNNEI. Trimming cost V 6 bases and J 10 bases; bases outside gene matches: 7. The CDR3: CASRAGTGRSPLHF. In DNA, the CDR3 is TGTGCCAGCAGGGCCGGGACAGGGAGGTCACCCCTCCACTTT.

This sequence joins TRBV11-2 and TRBJ2-5, with 8 bases lining up with TRBD2. CDR3 length: 13 amino acids. The germline CDR1 and CDR2 sequences are SGHAT and FQNNGV. J gave up 10 bases and V 4 bases, and 8 bases lay outside the gene matches. The CDR3 DNA follows: TGTGCCAGCAGCTCGTTGGGCGGGGGGAGCCAGTACTTC. This translates into CASSSLGGGSQYF.

This clonotype appeared many times. This sequence joins TRBV4-2 and TRBJ1-3, with D unclear. Trimming stripped 0 bases from V and 1 base from J, with 10 bases between. The CDR3 runs 16 residues. Germline V gives CDR1 LGHNA, CDR2 YNFKEQ. The DNA for the CDR3 is TGTGCCAGCAGCCAAGATGCATTCTCGTCTGGAAACACCATATATTTT. It codes for CASSQDAFSSGNTIYF.

The chain combines TRBV7-9 with TRBJ2-7; TRBD1 matches at 8 bases. This CDR3 comprises 16 residues. J was trimmed by 4 bases and V by 1 base; bases with no gene match: 9. CDR1 is SEHNR, CDR2 FQNEAQ, per germline (reference sequence). CDR3 loop: CASSLVGGTGRYEQYF. The CDR3, as DNA: TGTGCCAGCAGCTTAGTTGGCGGGACAGGTCGGTACGAGCAGTACTTC.

Many counts were recorded for this clonotype. This chain links TRBV6-2 or TRBV6-3 with TRBJ2-2, with D maybe TRBD2 (6 bases). The CDR3 covers 16 residues. Between the trimmed V and J ends, which lost 8 bases and 0 bases, there was a span of 16 bases. Per the germline V gene, CDR1 is MNHEY and CDR2 is SVGEGT. CDR3 DNA sequence: TGTGCCAGCGCGCCTCCGGGAGTTGCGAACACCGGGGAGCTGTTTTTT. Its translation: CASAPPGVANTGELFF.

V usage is TRBV7-9 and J usage is TRBJ2-5, with D possibly TRBD2 on 6 matching bases. This CDR3 comprises 15 residues. Trimming took 1 base from V and 0 from J, leaving 9 bases between them. Germline V CDR1 and CDR2: SEHNR, FQNEAQ (reference sequence). The CDR3 loop is CASSLGGDYQETQYF. In DNA form, the CDR3 reads TGTGCCAGCAGCTTAGGGGGGGACTACCAAGAGACCCAGTACTTC.

The chain employs TRBV20-1 and TRBJ2-7, with no clear D. Germline CDR1 is DFQATT and CDR2 is SNEGSKA (reference sequence). The V gene lost 0 bases and the J gene lost 2 bases, with 11 bases spanning the gap. The CDR3 is made up of 14 amino acids. The CDR3 loop reads CSARDPAVPYEQYF. The CDR3 bases are TGCAGTGCTAGAGATCCCGCGGTCCCCTACGAGCAGTACTTC.

This chain links TRBV4-3 with TRBJ2-1; D not certain. V lost 4 bases and J lost 0, with 10 bases in between. The germline V gene encodes CDR1 LGHNA and CDR2 YSLEER. CDR3 length: 15 amino acids. The DNA of the CDR3 is TGCGCCAGCAGCCCTCTGGTAAGCTCCTACAATGAGCAGTTCTTC. It translates to CASSPLVSSYNEQFF.

Ten or more counts support this clonotype. The rearrangement joins TRBV7-2 to TRBJ1-5; 12 bases fit TRBD1. CDR3 length equals 14 residues. V was clipped by 5 bases and J by 9 bases; unmatched bases: 5. Germline values: CDR1 SGHTA, CDR2 FQGNSA. The CDR3 DNA sequence: TGTGCCAGCAGCCTCGGGACAGGGGGCCCGCCCCAGCATTTT. Translating it yields CASSLGTGGPPQHF.

The chain has TRBV4-2 and TRBJ1-5, with 9 bases that match TRBD1. The germline V gene has CDR1 LGHNA and CDR2 YNFKEQ. Trimming took 5 bases from V and 5 from J; bases not matched to a gene: 7. This CDR3 spans 15 amino acids. CDR3 sequence: CASSFGTGNDQPQHF. CDR3 DNA: TGTGCCAGCAGCTTTGGGACAGGGAACGATCAGCCCCAGCATTTT.

The rearrangement joins TRBV4-1 to TRBJ2-3, with D maybe TRBD2 (6 bases). The germline gives CDR1 MGHRA, CDR2 YSYEKL. The CDR3 is made up of 14 amino acids. Trimming took 0 bases from V and 8 from J, leaving 12 bases between them. The CDR3 region has the DNA TGCGCCAGCAGCCAAGATCGGGGACTGGCTACGCAGTATTTT. Its protein is CASSQDRGLATQYF.

The chain uses TRBV29-1 and TRBJ2-1; D remains unclear. The CDR3 runs to 12 residues. The germline gives CDR1 SQVTM, CDR2 ANQGSEA. Trimming removed 8 bases from V and 4 bases from J, with 12 bases in between. The CDR3 region has the DNA TGCAGCTTTAGGCGACAATACAATGAGCAGTTCTTC. Translated, it gives CSFRRQYNEQFF.

V gene TRBV6-2 or TRBV6-3 combines with J gene TRBJ2-3; TRBD2 matches at 7 bases. This CDR3 is 17 amino acids long. Trimming took 4 bases from V and 2 from J; bases not matched to a gene: 12. Germline V lookup: CDR1 MNHEY, CDR2 SVGEGT. The CDR3 region is CASSSGEGLLVTDTQYF. CDR3 nucleotides: TGTGCCAGCAGTTCGGGGGAGGGCTTACTTGTCACAGATACGCAGTATTTT.

This clonotype appeared many times. The rearrangement links TRBV7-2 to TRBJ2-2; 7 bases agree with TRBD1. Germline V gives CDR1 SGHTA, CDR2 FQGNSA. There are 15 residues in the CDR3. V shed 5 bases and J 4 bases; nucleotides not matched to a gene: 7. As DNA, the CDR3 is TGTGCCAGCAGCCCACGGGACAGAGGCACCGGGGAGCTGTTTTTT. This codes for CASSPRDRGTGELFF.

This clonotype appeared a few times. The chain recombines TRBV28 with TRBJ1-2, with D unclear. Germline V lookup: CDR1 MDHEN, CDR2 SYDVKM. Trimming left V 6 bases short and J 8 bases short, with 19 bases between. This CDR3 is 14 amino acids long. The CDR3, as DNA: TGTGCCAGCAGACCAGGTCCCAGGCAAGGGGGCTACACCTTC. Its translation is CASRPGPRQGGYTF.

The genes are TRBV20-1 and TRBJ1-6; tentatively, D is TRBD1 (5 bases). CDR1 is DFQATT and CDR2 is SNEGSKA in the germline V gene (reference sequence). V was shortened by 6 bases and J by 15 bases, with 15 bases between the two germline ends. The CDR3 sequence is 11 residues long. The CDR3 DNA sequence: TGCAGTGCGCCTGGGGCGCGGCTCCTCCACTTT. It is translated as CSAPGARLLHF.

This chain uses TRBV20-1 with TRBJ2-7; D assignment may be TRBD1 or TRBD2 (5 bases each). V lost 6 bases and J lost 4, with 16 bases in between. The length of the CDR3 is 13 residues. Germline V gives CDR1 DFQATT, CDR2 SNEGSKA (reference sequence). Written as DNA, the CDR3 is TGCAGTGCCGAGCCCGGGACGGTGTACGAGCAGTACTTC. It translates to CSAEPGTVYEQYF.

This clonotype has a count of ten or more. J is TRBJ2-3 and V is TRBV12-3 or TRBV12-4; D unresolved. The V end was cut by 0 bases, the J end by 1 base, with 8 bases between. This CDR3 spans 15 amino acids. CDR3 DNA: TGTGCCAGCAGTTTAGCAGGGAAGGGCACAGATACGCAGTATTTT. It codes for CASSLAGKGTDTQYF.

This chain links TRBV10-3 with TRBJ1-2, with TRBD1 matching 7 bases. Germline V lookup: CDR1 ENHRY, CDR2 SYGVKD. This CDR3 is built from 15 residues. Trimming took 3 bases from V and 8 from J; bases not matched to a gene: 12. DNA of the CDR3: TGTGCCATCAGTGAATCGGGGACAGTTAACACAGGCTACACCTTC. Residues: CAISESGTVNTGYTF.